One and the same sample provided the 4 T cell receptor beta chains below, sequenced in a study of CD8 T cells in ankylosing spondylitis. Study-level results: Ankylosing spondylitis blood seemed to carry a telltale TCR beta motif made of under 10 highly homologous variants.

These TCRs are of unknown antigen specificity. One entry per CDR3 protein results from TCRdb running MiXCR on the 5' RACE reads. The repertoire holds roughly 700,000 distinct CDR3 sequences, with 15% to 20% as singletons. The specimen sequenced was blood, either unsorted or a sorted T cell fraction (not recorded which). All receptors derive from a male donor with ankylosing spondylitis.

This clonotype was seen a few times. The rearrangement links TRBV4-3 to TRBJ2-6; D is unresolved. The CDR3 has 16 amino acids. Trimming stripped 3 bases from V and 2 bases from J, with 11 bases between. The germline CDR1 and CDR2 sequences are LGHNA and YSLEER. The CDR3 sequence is CASSQTRTAGANVLTF. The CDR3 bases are TGCGCCAGCAGCCAGACCCGGACGGCTGGGGCCAACGTCCTGACTTTC.

In DNA form, the CDR3 reads TGTGCCAGCTCCCTAGCAGGCGACACCTCACCCGAGCAGTACTTC. It encodes CASSLAGDTSPEQYF. The V gene is TRBV18, the J gene TRBJ2-7, with D possibly TRBD2 on 5 matching bases. The CDR3 has 15 residues. V was cut by 6 bases and J by 6 bases, with 21 bases left in between. CDR1 is KGHSH and CDR2 is LQKENI in the germline V gene.

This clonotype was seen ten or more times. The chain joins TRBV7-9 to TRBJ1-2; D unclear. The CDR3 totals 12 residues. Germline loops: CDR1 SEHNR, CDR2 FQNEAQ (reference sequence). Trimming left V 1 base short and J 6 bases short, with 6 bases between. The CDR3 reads CASSLEGNGYTF. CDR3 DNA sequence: TGTGCCAGCAGCTTAGAGGGAAATGGCTACACCTTC.

DNA for the CDR3: TGTGCCAGCAGTTTTGATACGGGGGGCTACACCTTC. Amino acids: CASSFDTGGYTF. This chain connects TRBV12-3 or TRBV12-4 to TRBJ1-2; D is unclear. The CDR3 extends over 12 amino acids. Trimming shortened V by 3 bases and J by 8 bases, and 10 bases separated the two germline ends.